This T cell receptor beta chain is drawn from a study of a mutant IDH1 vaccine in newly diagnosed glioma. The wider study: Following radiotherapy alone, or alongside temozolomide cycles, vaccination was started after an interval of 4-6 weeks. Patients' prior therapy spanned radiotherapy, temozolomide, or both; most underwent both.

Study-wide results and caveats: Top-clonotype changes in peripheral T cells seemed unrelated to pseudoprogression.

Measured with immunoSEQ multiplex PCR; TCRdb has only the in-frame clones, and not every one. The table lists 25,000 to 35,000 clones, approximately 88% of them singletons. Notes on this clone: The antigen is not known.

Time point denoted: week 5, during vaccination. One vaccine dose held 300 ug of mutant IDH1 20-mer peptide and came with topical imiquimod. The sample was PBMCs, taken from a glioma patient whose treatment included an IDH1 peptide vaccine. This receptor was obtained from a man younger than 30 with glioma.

CDR3 loop: CAGETGGGDGYTF. CDR3 nucleotides: TGCGCCGGTGAGACAGGGGGAGGAGATGGCTACACCTTC. The chain is built from TRBV4-3 and TRBJ1-2, with 9 bases matching TRBD1. Trimming took 11 bases from V and 6 from J; bases not matched to a gene: 10. The CDR3 consists of 13 residues. CDR1 and CDR2 from the germline V gene are LGHNA and YSLEER.